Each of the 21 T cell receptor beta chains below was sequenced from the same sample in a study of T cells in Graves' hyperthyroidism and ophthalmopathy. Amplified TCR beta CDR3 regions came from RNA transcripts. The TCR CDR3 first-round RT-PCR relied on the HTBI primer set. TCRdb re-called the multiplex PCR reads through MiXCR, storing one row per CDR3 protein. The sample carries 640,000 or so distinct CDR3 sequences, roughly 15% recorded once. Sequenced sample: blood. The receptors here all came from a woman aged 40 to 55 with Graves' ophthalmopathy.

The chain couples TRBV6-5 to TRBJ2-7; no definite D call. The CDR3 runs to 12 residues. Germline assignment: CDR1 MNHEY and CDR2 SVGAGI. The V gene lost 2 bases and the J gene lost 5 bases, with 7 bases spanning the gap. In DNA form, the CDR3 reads TGTGCCAGCAGTTACGGTCACAACGAGCAGTACTTC. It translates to CASSYGHNEQYF.

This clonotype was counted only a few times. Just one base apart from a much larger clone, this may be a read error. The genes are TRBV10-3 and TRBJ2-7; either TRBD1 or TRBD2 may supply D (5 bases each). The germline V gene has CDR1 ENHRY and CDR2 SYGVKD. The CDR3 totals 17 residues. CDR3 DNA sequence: TGTGCCATCAGTGAGTCGAAAGGGGACGCGAACTCCTACGGGCAGTACTTC. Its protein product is CAISESKGDANSYGQYF.

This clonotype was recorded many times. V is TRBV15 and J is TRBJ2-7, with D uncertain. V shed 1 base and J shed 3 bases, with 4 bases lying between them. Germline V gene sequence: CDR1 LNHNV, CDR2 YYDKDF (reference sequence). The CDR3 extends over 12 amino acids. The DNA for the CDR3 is TGTGCCACCAGCAGAGCCAGCTACGAGCAGTACTTC. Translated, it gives CATSRASYEQYF.

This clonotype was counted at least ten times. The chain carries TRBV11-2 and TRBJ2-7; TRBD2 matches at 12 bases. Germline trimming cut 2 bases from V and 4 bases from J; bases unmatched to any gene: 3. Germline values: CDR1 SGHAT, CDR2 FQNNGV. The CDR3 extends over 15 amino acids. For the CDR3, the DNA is TGTGCCAGCAGCTTACTAGCGGGAGGGTGGTACGAGCAGTACTTC. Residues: CASSLLAGGWYEQYF.

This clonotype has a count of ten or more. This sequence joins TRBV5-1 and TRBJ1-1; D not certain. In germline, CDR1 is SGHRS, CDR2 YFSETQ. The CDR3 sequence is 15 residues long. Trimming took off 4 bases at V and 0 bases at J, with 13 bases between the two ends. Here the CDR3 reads CASSPDIGLNTEAFF. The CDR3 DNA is TGCGCCAGCAGCCCTGACATCGGGCTGAACACTGAAGCTTTCTTT.

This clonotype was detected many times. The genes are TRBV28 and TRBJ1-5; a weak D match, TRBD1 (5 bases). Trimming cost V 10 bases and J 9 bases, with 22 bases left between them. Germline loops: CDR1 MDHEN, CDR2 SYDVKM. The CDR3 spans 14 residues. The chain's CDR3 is CATSRTGTFGPQHF. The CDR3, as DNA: TGTGCCACCAGCAGGACGGGGACCTTTGGGCCCCAGCATTTT.

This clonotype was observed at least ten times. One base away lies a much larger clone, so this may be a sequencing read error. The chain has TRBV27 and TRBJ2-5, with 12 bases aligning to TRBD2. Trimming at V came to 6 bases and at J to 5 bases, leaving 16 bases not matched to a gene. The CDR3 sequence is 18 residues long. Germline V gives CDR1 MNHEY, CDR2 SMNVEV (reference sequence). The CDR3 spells CASRRRTSGIPFQETQYF. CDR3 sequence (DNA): TGTGCCAGCAGACGAAGGACTAGCGGGATCCCATTCCAGGAGACCCAGTACTTC.

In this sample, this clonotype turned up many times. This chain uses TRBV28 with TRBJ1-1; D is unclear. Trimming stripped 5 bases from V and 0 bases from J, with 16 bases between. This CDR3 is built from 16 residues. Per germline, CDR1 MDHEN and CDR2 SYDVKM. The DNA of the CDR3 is TGTGCCAGCAGTCGAGTGGCCCTGCGCTTGAACACTGAAGCTTTCTTT. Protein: CASSRVALRLNTEAFF.

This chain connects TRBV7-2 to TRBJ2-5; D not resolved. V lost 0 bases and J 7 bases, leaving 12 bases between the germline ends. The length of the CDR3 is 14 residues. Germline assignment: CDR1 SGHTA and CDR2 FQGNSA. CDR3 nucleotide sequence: TGTGCCAGCAGCTTAGCGCTTGATCCGAGGACCCAGTACTTC. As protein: CASSLALDPRTQYF.

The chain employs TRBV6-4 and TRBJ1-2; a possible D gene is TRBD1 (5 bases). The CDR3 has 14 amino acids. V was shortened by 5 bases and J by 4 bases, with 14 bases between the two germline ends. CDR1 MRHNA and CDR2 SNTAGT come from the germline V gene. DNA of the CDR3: TGTGCCAGCAGTCCTAGGACAAGGATCTATGGCTACACCTTC. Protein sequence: CASSPRTRIYGYTF.

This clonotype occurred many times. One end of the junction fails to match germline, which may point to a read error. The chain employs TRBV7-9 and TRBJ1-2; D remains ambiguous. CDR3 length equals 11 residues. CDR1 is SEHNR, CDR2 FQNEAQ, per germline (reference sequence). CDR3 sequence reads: CASSLGASLHF. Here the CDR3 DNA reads TGTGCCAGCAGCTTAGGTGCTTCTCTTCACTTC.

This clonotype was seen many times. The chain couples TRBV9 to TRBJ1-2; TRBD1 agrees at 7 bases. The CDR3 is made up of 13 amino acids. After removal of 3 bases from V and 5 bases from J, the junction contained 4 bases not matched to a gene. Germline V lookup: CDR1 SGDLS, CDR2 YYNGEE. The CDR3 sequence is CASSELTGYGYTF. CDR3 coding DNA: TGTGCCAGCAGCGAGTTGACAGGGTATGGCTACACCTTC.

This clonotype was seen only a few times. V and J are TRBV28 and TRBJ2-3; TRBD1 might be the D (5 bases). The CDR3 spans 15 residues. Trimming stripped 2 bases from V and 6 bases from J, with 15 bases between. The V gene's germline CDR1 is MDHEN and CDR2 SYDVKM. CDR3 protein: CASSLETAYTDTQYF. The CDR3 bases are TGTGCCAGCAGTTTAGAGACAGCTTACACGGATACGCAGTATTTT.

The CDR3 coding sequence is TGTGCCAGCAGTCGCCCCGGTTCGGCCTACGAGCAGTACTTC. This translates into CASSRPGSAYEQYF. The chain has TRBV6-2 or TRBV6-3 and TRBJ2-7; D is unresolved. CDR1 MNHEY and CDR2 SVGEGT come from the germline V gene. The CDR3 has 14 residues. The ends were cut back, 5 bases at V and 2 bases at J, with 13 bases in the middle.

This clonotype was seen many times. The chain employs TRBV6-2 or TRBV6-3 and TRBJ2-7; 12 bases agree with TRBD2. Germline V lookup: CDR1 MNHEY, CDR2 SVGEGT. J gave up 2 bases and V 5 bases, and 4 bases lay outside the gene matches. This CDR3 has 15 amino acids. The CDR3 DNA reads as TGTGCCAGCAGTACACGACTAGCGGGAGCCTACGAGCAGTACTTC. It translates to CASSTRLAGAYEQYF.

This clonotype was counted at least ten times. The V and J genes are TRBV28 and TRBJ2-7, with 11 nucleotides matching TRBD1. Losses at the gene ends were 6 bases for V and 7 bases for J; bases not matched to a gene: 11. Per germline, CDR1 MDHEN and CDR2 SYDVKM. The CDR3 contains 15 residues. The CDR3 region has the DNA TGTGCCAGCAGCCCGCCAGGACAGGGGGCAATAGAGCAGTACTTC. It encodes CASSPPGQGAIEQYF.

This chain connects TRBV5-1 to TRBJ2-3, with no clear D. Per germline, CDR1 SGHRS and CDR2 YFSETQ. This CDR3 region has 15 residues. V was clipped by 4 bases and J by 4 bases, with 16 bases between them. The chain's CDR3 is CASSLGTFPADTQYF. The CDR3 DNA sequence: TGCGCCAGCAGCCTGGGAACTTTCCCAGCAGATACGCAGTATTTT.

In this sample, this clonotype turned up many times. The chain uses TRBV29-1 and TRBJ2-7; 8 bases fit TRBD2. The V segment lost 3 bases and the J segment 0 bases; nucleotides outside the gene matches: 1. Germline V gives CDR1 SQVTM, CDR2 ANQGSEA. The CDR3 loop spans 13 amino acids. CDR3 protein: CSVESGSSYEQYF. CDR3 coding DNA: TGCAGCGTTGAGAGCGGGAGCTCCTACGAGCAGTACTTC.

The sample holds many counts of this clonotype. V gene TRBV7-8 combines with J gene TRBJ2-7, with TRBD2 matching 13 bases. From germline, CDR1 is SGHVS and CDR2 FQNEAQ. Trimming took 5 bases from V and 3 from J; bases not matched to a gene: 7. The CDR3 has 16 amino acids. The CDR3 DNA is TGTGCCAGCAGCCCCGGACTAGCGGGAGTAGGCTACGAGCAGTACTTC. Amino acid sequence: CASSPGLAGVGYEQYF.

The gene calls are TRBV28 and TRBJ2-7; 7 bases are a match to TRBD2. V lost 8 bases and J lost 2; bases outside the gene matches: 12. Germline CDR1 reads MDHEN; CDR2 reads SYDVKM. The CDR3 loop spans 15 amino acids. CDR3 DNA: TGTGCCAGCCGCTGGGAGGGCCTAGGGACCTACGAGCAGTACTTC. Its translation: CASRWEGLGTYEQYF.

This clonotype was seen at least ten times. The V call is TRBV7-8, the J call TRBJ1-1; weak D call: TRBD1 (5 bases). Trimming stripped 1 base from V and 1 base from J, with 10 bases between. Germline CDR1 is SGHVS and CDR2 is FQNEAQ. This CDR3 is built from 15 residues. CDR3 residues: CASSLGGTPNTEAFF. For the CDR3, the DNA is TGTGCCAGCAGCTTAGGAGGGACTCCGAACACTGAAGCTTTCTTT.